This TCR beta chain was found in a study of chemoradiotherapy in HPV16-positive cancers. Method: immunoSEQ multiplex PCR; TCRdb's copy keeps in-frame clones and lacks some. The sample holds 5,000 to 7,500 clones; 70% to 85% are singletons and the top ten take less than 7%. There are 14 residues in the CDR3. Germline CDR1 reads SNHLY; CDR2 reads FYNNEI. The V and J ends lost 3 bases and 7 bases, in that order; junction bases with no gene match: 8. The chain links TRBV2 to TRBJ1-1; 7 positions agree with TRBD1. The sequences come from tumor tissue, collected from a patient who underwent chemoradiotherapy. The sequence was obtained from a human donor with HPV-associated anogenital cancer. The CDR3 coding sequence is TGTGCCAGCAGTGATTGGCAGGGGGGGGTTGAAGCTTTCTTT. It yields the protein CASSDWQGGVEAFF.